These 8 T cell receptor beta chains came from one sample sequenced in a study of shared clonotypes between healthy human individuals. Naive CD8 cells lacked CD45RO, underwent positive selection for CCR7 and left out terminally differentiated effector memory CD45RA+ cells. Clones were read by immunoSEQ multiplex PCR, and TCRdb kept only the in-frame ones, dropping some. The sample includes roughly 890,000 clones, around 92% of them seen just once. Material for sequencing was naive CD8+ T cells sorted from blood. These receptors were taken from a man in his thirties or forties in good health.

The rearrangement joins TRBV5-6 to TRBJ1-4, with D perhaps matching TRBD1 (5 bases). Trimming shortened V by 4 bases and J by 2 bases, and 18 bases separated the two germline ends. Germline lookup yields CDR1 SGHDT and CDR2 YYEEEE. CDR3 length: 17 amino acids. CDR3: CASSHWGGDFTNEKLFF. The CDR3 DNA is TGTGCCAGCAGCCACTGGGGAGGGGACTTCACTAATGAAAAACTGTTTTTT.

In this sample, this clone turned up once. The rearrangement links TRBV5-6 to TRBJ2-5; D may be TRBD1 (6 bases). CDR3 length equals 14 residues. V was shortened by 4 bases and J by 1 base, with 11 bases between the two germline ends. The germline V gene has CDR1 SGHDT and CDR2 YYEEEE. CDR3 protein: CASSHWGLQETQYF. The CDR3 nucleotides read TGTGCCAGCAGCCACTGGGGGCTCCAAGAGACCCAGTACTTC.

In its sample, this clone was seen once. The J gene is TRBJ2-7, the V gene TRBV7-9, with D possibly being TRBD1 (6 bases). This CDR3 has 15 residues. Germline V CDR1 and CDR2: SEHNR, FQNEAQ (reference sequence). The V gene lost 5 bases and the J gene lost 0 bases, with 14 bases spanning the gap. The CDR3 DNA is TGTGCCAGCAGCCCCGGGACAAGGAGCTCCTACGAGCAGTACTTC. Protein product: CASSPGTRSSYEQYF.

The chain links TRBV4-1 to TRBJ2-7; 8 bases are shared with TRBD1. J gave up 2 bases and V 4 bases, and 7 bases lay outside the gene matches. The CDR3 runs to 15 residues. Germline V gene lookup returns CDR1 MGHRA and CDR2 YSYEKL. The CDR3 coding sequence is TGCGCCAGCAGCCCTTCCGGACAGGGTACCTACGAGCAGTACTTC. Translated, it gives CASSPSGQGTYEQYF.

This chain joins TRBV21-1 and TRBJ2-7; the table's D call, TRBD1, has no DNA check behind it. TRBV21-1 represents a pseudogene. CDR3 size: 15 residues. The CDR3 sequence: CASSKLGQGLYEQYF. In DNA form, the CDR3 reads TGTGCCAGCAGCAAGTTGGGGCAGGGTCTCTACGAGCAGTACTTC.

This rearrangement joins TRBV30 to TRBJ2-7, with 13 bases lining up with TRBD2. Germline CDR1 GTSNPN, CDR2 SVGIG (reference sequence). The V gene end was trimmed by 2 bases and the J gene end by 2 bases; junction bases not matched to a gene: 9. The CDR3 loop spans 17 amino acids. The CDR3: CAWSPLRTSGRTYEQYF. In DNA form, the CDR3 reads TGTGCCTGGAGTCCCCTTCGGACTAGCGGGAGAACCTACGAGCAGTACTTC.

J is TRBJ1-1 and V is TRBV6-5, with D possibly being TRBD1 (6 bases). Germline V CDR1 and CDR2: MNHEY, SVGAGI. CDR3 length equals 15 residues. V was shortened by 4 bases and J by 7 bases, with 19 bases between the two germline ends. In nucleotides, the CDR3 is TGTGCCAGCAGTTCTATCCAGGGGCGTACGGGTGAAGCTTTCTTT. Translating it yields CASSSIQGRTGEAFF.

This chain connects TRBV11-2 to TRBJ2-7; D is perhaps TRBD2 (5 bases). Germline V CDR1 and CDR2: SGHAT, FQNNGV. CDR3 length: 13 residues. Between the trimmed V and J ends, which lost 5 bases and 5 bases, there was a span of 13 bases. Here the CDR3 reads CASSPRGPHEQYF. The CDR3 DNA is TGTGCCAGCAGCCCCCGGGGTCCCCACGAGCAGTACTTC.